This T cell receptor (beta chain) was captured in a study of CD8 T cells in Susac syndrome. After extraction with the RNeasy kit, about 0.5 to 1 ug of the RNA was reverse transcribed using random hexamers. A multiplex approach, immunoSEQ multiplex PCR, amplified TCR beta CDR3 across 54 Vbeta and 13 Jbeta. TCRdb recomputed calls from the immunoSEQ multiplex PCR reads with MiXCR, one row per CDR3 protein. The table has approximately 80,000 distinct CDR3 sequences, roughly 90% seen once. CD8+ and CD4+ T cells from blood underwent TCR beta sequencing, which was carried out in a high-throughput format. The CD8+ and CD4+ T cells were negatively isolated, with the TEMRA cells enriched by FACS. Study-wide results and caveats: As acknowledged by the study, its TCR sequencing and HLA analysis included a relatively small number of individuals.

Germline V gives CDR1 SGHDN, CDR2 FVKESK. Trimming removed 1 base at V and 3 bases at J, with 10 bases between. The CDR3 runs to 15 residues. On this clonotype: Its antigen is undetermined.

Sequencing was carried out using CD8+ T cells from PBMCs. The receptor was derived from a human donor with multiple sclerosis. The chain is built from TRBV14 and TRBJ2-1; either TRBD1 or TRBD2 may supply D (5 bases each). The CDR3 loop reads CASSQVRGHYNEQFF. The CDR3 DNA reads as TGTGCCAGCAGCCAAGTGAGGGGTCACTACAATGAGCAGTTCTTC.